These 22 T cell receptor beta chains originate from one sample sequenced in a study of shared clonotypes between healthy human individuals. TCRdb keeps only in-frame clones here, not all; method: immunoSEQ multiplex PCR. The data contain approximately 600,000 clones, approximately 95% of them singletons. Naivety among CD8 cells was defined by CD45RO negativity and positive CCR7 selection, thereby excluding terminally differentiated effector memory CD45RA+ cells. The sample taken for sequencing was naive CD8+ T cells sorted from blood. Every receptor here comes from a woman aged 25 to 39 in good health.

Of note for this clone: This sample also contains other DNA sequences that code for the same CDR3. The rearrangement joins TRBV5-1 to TRBJ2-7; tentative D call: TRBD2 (5 bases). V was pared by 2 bases and J by 4 bases, with 7 bases between. Germline V gene data show CDR1 as SGHRS and CDR2 as YFSETQ. There are 12 residues in the CDR3. Here the CDR3 reads CASSFGGYEQYF. Here the CDR3 DNA reads TGCGCCAGCAGCTTCGGCGGGTACGAGCAGTACTTC.

The J gene is TRBJ2-7, the V gene TRBV28, with 8 bases aligning to TRBD2. V dropped 3 bases and J dropped 2; count of bases not matched to a gene: 6. Germline CDR1 reads MDHEN; CDR2 reads SYDVKM. The CDR3 totals 15 residues. The CDR3 DNA is TGTGCCAGCAGTTTTCGTGCGGGAGGTACCTACGAGCAGTACTTC. Translation: CASSFRAGGTYEQYF.

The chain's CDR3 is CASSFPGGEGAEAFF. The CDR3 DNA follows: TGTGCCAGCAGCTTCCCAGGGGGCGAGGGCGCTGAAGCTTTCTTT. The chain carries TRBV5-4 and TRBJ1-1; 8 bases line up with TRBD1. There are 15 residues in the CDR3. V lost 2 bases, J lost 6 bases, and 9 bases stayed unmatched. The germline V gene has CDR1 SGHNT and CDR2 YYREEE (reference sequence).

The genes are TRBV27 and TRBJ2-2; a possible D gene is TRBD2 (5 bases). Deletions cut 2 bases from V and 6 bases from J, with 7 bases between. Germline V gene data show CDR1 as MNHEY and CDR2 as SMNVEV (reference sequence). This CDR3 is 13 amino acids long. CDR3 sequence: CASSLPSPGELFF. CDR3 coding DNA: TGTGCCAGCAGTTTACCTAGCCCCGGGGAGCTGTTTTTT.

V usage is TRBV21-1 and J usage is TRBJ1-4; no DNA check was done on the table's D call, TRBD1. TRBV21-1 is given as a pseudogene. The CDR3 covers 14 residues. This chain's CDR3 is CASNHRARWEKLFF. Here the CDR3 DNA reads TGTGCCAGCAACCACAGGGCCCGTTGGGAAAAACTGTTTTTT.

With respect to this clone: Other DNA sequences in this sample translate to the same CDR3. The chain has TRBV30 and TRBJ1-1; D call uncertain. This CDR3 has 13 residues. Germline CDR1 is GTSNPN and CDR2 is SVGIG (reference sequence). The V end was cut by 0 bases, the J end by 2 bases, with 7 bases between. Written as DNA, the CDR3 is TGTGCCTGGAGTGTCGGCTTAAACACTGAAGCTTTCTTT. Its translation is CAWSVGLNTEAFF.

The chain couples TRBV11-1 to TRBJ1-5, with D perhaps matching TRBD1 (5 bases). Germline loops: CDR1 SGHAT, CDR2 FQDESV (reference sequence). The CDR3 runs to 14 residues. The germline V and J ends were trimmed by 0 bases and 7 bases, with 10 bases remaining between them. CDR3 DNA: TGTGCCAGCAGCTTAGCAGGGGATGGGCAGCCCCAGCATTTT. Translating gives CASSLAGDGQPQHF.

The chain couples TRBV28 to TRBJ1-4, with unresolved D. This CDR3 is built from 14 residues. The germline V gene encodes CDR1 MDHEN and CDR2 SYDVKM. Deletions cut 8 bases from V and 8 bases from J, with 18 bases between. The CDR3 sequence is CASQTPTGGEKLFF. The CDR3 coding sequence is TGTGCCAGCCAAACTCCCACGGGTGGGGAAAAACTGTTTTTT.

This chain uses TRBV19 with TRBJ2-1, with D hard to call. The germline gives CDR1 LNHDA, CDR2 SQIVND (reference sequence). The CDR3 has 12 amino acids. The V gene lost 4 bases and the J gene lost 9 bases, with 10 bases spanning the gap. CDR3 protein: CASSSWGSEQFF. DNA of the CDR3: TGTGCCAGTAGTAGCTGGGGAAGTGAGCAGTTCTTC.

The CDR3 nucleotides read TGTGCCAGCTCGAGGGGTTTTGAGCAGTTCTTC. Its translation is CASSRGFEQFF. V usage is TRBV28 and J usage is TRBJ2-1; D is tentatively TRBD1 or TRBD2 (5 bases each). CDR1 and CDR2 (germline): MDHEN, SYDVKM. V dropped 8 bases and J dropped 9 bases, with 11 bases sitting between them. This CDR3 region has 11 residues.

V and J are TRBV27 and TRBJ1-3, with D tentatively TRBD1 (6 bases). Germline lookup yields CDR1 MNHEY and CDR2 SMNVEV (reference sequence). This CDR3 contains 15 residues. Trimming shortened V by 2 bases and J by 3 bases, and 11 bases separated the two germline ends. The CDR3 DNA follows: TGTGCCAGCAGTTTAACCGGGACATATGGAAACACCATATATTTT. It is translated as CASSLTGTYGNTIYF.

V is TRBV7-6 and J is TRBJ2-7; TRBD1 might be the D (6 bases). The V end was cut by 1 base, the J end by 1 base, with 11 bases between. The CDR3 spans 15 residues. Germline values: CDR1 SGHVS, CDR2 FNYEAQ. The CDR3 bases are TGTGCCAGCAGCTTAGATCTCGGGACATCCTACGAGCAGTACTTC. Its translation: CASSLDLGTSYEQYF. Full variable domain (remainder filled in from reference TRBV7-6 and TRBJ2-7): GAGVSQSPRYKVTKRGQDVALRCDPISGHVSLYWYRQALGQGPEFLTYFNYEAQQDKSGLPNDRFSAERPEGSISTLTIQRTEQRDSAMYRCASSLDLGTSYEQYFGPGTRLTVT.

The chain links TRBV2 to TRBJ2-2; D call uncertain. V lost 1 base, J lost 2 bases, and 11 bases lay in between. This CDR3 has 16 residues. The germline V gene has CDR1 SNHLY and CDR2 FYNNEI. As DNA, the CDR3 is TGTGCCAGCAGTGAAGGGCGACTCGAAAACACCGGGGAGCTGTTTTTT. Translated: CASSEGRLENTGELFF.

The CDR3 is CASSPLAGSNEQYF. The DNA of the CDR3 is TGTGCCAGCAGCCCGCTAGCGGGGTCAAACGAGCAGTACTTC. The V call is TRBV11-2, the J call TRBJ2-7, with 9 bases matching TRBD2. The ends lost 5 bases at V and 5 bases at J; junction bases unmatched: 7. This CDR3 has 14 amino acids. Germline CDR1 and CDR2: SGHAT and FQNNGV.

This clone has only one observation. The sample contains more than one DNA sequence encoding this CDR3. V and J are TRBV9 and TRBJ2-7, with D perhaps TRBD1 or TRBD2 (5 bases each). V lost 0 bases and J lost 4, with 14 bases in between. This CDR3 region has 15 residues. Germline V gene sequence: CDR1 SGDLS, CDR2 YYNGEE. CDR3 sequence: CASSVGTSGRYEQYF. The CDR3 DNA follows: TGTGCCAGCAGCGTAGGGACGTCGGGGCGGTACGAGCAGTACTTC.

The gene calls are TRBV27 and TRBJ2-5, with a tentative D call TRBD1 (6 bases). V was shortened by 0 bases and J by 2 bases, with 10 bases between the two germline ends. The CDR3 spans 15 residues. Germline V gives CDR1 MNHEY, CDR2 SMNVEV (reference sequence). The CDR3: CASSLSQGQQETQYF. The CDR3 DNA reads as TGTGCCAGCAGTTTATCGCAGGGGCAGCAAGAGACCCAGTACTTC.

A remark on this clone: Different DNA sequences within this sample yield the same CDR3. The chain employs TRBV27 and TRBJ2-7; TRBD2 matches 9 bases. This CDR3 is built from 14 residues. With V trimmed by 3 bases and J by 4 bases, 4 bases remained unmatched. Germline V gives CDR1 MNHEY, CDR2 SMNVEV (reference sequence). CDR3 coding DNA: TGTGCCAGCAGTTTCTCCGCGGGAGGGTACGAGCAGTACTTC. Translating it yields CASSFSAGGYEQYF.

The chain is built from TRBV4-1 and TRBJ2-1; 10 bases line up with TRBD2. V was pared by 3 bases and J by 6 bases, with 8 bases of the junction left unmatched. This CDR3 has 16 residues. Per the germline V gene, CDR1 is MGHRA and CDR2 is YSYEKL. Written as DNA, the CDR3 is TGCGCCAGCAGCCAGCCTAGCGGGAGTGGGATCAATGAGCAGTTCTTC. Translated, it gives CASSQPSGSGINEQFF.

The chain carries TRBV4-2 and TRBJ1-2, with 7 bases lining up with TRBD1. CDR1 and CDR2 from the germline V gene are LGHNA and YNFKEQ. CDR3 length: 16 amino acids. The V and J ends lost 1 base and 4 bases, in that order; junction bases with no gene match: 9. The CDR3 is CASSQGHRGSGYGYTF. The CDR3 region has the DNA TGTGCCAGCAGCCAAGGCCACAGGGGTAGCGGCTATGGCTACACCTTC.

This chain joins TRBV7-9 and TRBJ2-7; D not certain. Germline CDR1 reads SEHNR; CDR2 reads FQNEAQ (reference sequence). The CDR3 loop spans 16 amino acids. V was cut by 5 bases and J by 0 bases, with 17 bases left in between. The CDR3 coding sequence is TGTGCCAGCAGCCCAACCGGCGTGGGCACCTCCTACGAGCAGTACTTC. It specifies CASSPTGVGTSYEQYF.

The chain employs TRBV9 and TRBJ1-4; 8 bases align to TRBD1. V gave up 5 bases and J gave up 5 bases; unmatched junction bases: 8. Germline V gives CDR1 SGDLS, CDR2 YYNGEE. The CDR3 extends over 15 amino acids. The chain's CDR3 is CASRPGQGGNEKLFF. CDR3 nucleotides: TGTGCCAGCAGACCTGGACAGGGAGGAAATGAAAAACTGTTTTTT.

The chain uses TRBV11-2 and TRBJ2-7; TRBD1 matches 9 bases. The trim removed 4 bases at V and 0 bases at J, leaving 13 bases unmatched. The CDR3 length is 18 residues. Germline values: CDR1 SGHAT, CDR2 FQNNGV. CDR3 region: CASSSDKTGTGSSYEQYF. The CDR3 DNA reads as TGTGCCAGCAGCTCTGATAAAACCGGGACAGGGAGCTCCTACGAGCAGTACTTC.